This entry is about one T cell receptor beta chain. The clone's antigen remains unknown. No quality values exist for individual bases; no much larger clone is one base distant. The data were produced on an Illumina HiSeq 1500. The raw public data were reprocessed by TCRdb itself: fastp quality trimming at Q25, MiXCR clonotype calling, in-frame beta chains only. Entries are consolidated by CDR3 protein sequence, retaining the most common genes and DNA. For this sample the table gives about 570,000 distinct CDR3 sequences, of which around two fifths were detected only once. The ten largest make up around 48% of the sample. Per the publication, the treatment or condition label means: in vitro stimulation with specific CMV peptide epitopes to enrich CMV-specific T cells. CDR1 and CDR2, per the germline V gene, are MNHNS and SASEGT. The CDR3 spans 14 residues, from the cysteine through the phenylalanine. CDR3 DNA is the only sequence kept; it has 42 bases, read in frame from the first base. V drops 7 bases and J drops 7 bases, leaving 14 bases in between.

The data belong to a study of T cell repertoires in cytomegalovirus infection (dated by TCRdb to between 2018 and 2021). Background for the entire study: Recently identified HLA-C-restricted CMV epitopes, whose presentation resists viral immunomodulation, were targeted by peptide stimulations together with well-studied HLA-B-restricted epitopes. Because public TCR beta signatures pointed to carriage of CMV infection together with the matching HLA type, the HLA type of each donor mattered for the analysis. The investigation overall reported the following: In both this cohort and an independent roughly 350-donor cohort, the cumulative frequency of public TCR beta family members distinguished carriers of CMV infection plus the relevant HLA type. The ex vivo response was dominated by HLA-C-restricted CMV-specific TCR beta clonotypes, which also provided the single most frequent clonotype in two of eight donors.

This receptor was taken from a human donor in good health (CMV status not recorded). Some clones in this sample may be carry-over from other donors' samples. The source material was cultured PBMCs, sampled from culture after CMV antigen stimulation. The sequence joins TRBV6-1 to TRBJ1-6, with TRBD1 perhaps the D gene, on 6 matching bases. The CDR3 reads as follows: CASTRRGDNSPLHF. The nucleotides are TGTGCCAGCACTAGAAGGGGGGACAATTCACCCCTCCACTTT.